This T cell receptor (beta chain) is drawn from a study of T cells in localized non-small cell lung cancer. Details on this clone: Its antigen is currently unknown.

The study's findings and limits: Out of the top 100 tumor clones, a median about 58 were seen in adjacent lung.

Method: immunoSEQ multiplex PCR; TCRdb's copy keeps in-frame clones and lacks some. The sample records some 35,000 clones, approximately 92% being singletons. V lost 6 bases, J lost 5 bases, and 10 bases stayed unmatched. Germline values: CDR1 KGHSH, CDR2 LQKENI. This CDR3 region has 17 residues. This chain connects TRBV18 to TRBJ1-6, with TRBD1 matching over 10 bases. The sequencing here drew on peripheral blood, taken before any cancer treatment. This receptor was identified in a female donor older than 55 with stage I lung adenocarcinoma. The CDR3 loop is CASSPDRGKSNNSPLHF. Here the CDR3 DNA reads TGTGCCAGCTCTCCGGACAGGGGGAAAAGTAATAATTCACCCCTCCACTTT. The full variable domain, rest sourced from reference TRBV18 and TRBJ1-6, is NAGVMQNPRHLVRRRGQEARLRCSPMKGHSHVYWYRQLPEEGLKFMVYLQKENIIDESGMPKERFSAEFPKEGPSILRIQQVVRGDSAAYFCASSPDRGKSNNSPLHFGNGTRLTVT.